Listed below are T cell receptor beta chains from one sample, sequenced in a study of somatic mutations in cytotoxic T cells in rheumatoid arthritis. The protocol was immunoSEQ multiplex PCR, while the TCRdb copy is restricted to in-frame clones and leaves out a portion. The table shows 14,000 or so clones, with 65% to 80% occurring only once. Sequenced sample: CD8+ T cells sorted from blood. These receptors were obtained from an adult with rheumatoid arthritis. The CDR3 runs from the conserved cysteine through the conserved F or W. D genes are given only for firm matches. Rows give clone size only sometimes, using once, few, many, or a class for an expanded clone.

D	J	V	size	DNA	CDR3
-	TRBJ1-1	TRBV7-9	-	TGTGCCAGCAGCTCACCCCGGACGGCTAGGGGAGCTTTCTTT	CASSSPRTARGAFF
-	TRBJ2-7	TRBV28	once	TGTGCCAGCAGTTTTTGGCCTGGGGGAAACTCCTACGAGCAGTACTTC	CASSFWPGGNSYEQYF
-	TRBJ2-5	TRBV7-9	-	TGTGCCAGCAGCTTAACAGGATTGCTCCAAGAGACCCAGTACTTC	CASSLTGLLQETQYF
TRBD1	TRBJ2-7	TRBV5-6	medium-sized	TGTGCCAGCAGCTTGTCAGGGGGTCCCTACGAGCAGTACTTC	CASSLSGGPYEQYF
-	TRBJ1-2	TRBV19	-	TGTGCCAGTAGTATCGGTTGGATGAATGGCTACACCTTC	CASSIGWMNGYTF
TRBD1	TRBJ1-2	TRBV5-8	-	TGTGCCAGCAGCTGGAGACCGGGACAGTCTAACTATGGCTACACCTTC	CASSWRPGQSNYGYTF
-	TRBJ1-1	TRBV9	-	TGTGCCAGCAGCGTAGGATCGGGGAGGACTGAAGCTTTCTTT	CASSVGSGRTEAFF
-	TRBJ1-5	TRBV28	-	TGTGCCAGCAGTGCTTATCAGCCCCAGCATTTT	CASSAYQPQHF
-	TRBJ2-7	TRBV10-3	-	TGTGCCATCAGTGAACAGGTTTTTCCCTACGAGCAGTACTTC	CAISEQVFPYEQYF
-	TRBJ2-3	TRBV27	-	TGTGCCAGCAGTCCCGCTGGGGTTACCACAGATACGCAGTATTTT	CASSPAGVTTDTQYF
-	TRBJ2-1	TRBV4-1	few	TGCGCCAGCACCAACAAGGGGGGGGCTAGCGGATTCAATGAGCAGTTCTTC	CASTNKGGASGFNEQFF
-	TRBJ1-5	TRBV6-1	once	TGTGCCAGCAGTGAGCCCGTGGGGGGGAACCAGCCCCAGCATTTT	CASSEPVGGNQPQHF
-	TRBJ1-1	TRBV6-1	-	TGTGCCACCAATAACGGGCTTCTGAACACTGAAGCTTTCTTT	CATNNGLLNTEAFF
TRBD2	TRBJ2-7	TRBV6-5	once	TGTGCCAGCAGCCTCGCGGGGGTCTCCTACGAGCAGTACTTC	CASSLAGVSYEQYF
-	TRBJ2-1	TRBV27	once	TGTGCCAGCAGTTCTTGGTCCAGGCCCAGTGAGCAGTTCTTC	CASSSWSRPSEQFF
-	TRBJ2-2	TRBV7-8	-	TGTGCCAGCAGCCCGGGGGACGAAACCGGGGAGCTGTTTTTT	CASSPGDETGELFF
TRBD1	TRBJ2-1	TRBV2	few	TGTGCCAGCAGTGAAGTGGTGACAGGGGGCTACAATGAGCAGTTCTTC	CASSEVVTGGYNEQFF
TRBD2	TRBJ2-3	TRBV28	-	TGTGCCAGCAGTGATGGACTAGCGGGCCTCACAGATACGCAGTATTTT	CASSDGLAGLTDTQYF
-	TRBJ1-6	TRBV30	-	TGTGCCTGGAGTGTACAGGAGGACTACTATAATTCACCCCTCCACTTT	CAWSVQEDYYNSPLHF
TRBD1	TRBJ1-1	TRBV30	-	TGTGCCTGGAGTGTACAACAGGGGACTGAAGCTTTCTTT	CAWSVQQGTEAFF
-	TRBJ2-7	TRBV7-9	-	TGTGCCAGCAGCCCCCGGCAGGGCGAGCAGTACTTC	CASSPRQGEQYF
-	TRBJ2-2	TRBV19	-	TGTGCCAGCCTTAATCGGCCCACCGGGGAGCTGTTTTTT	CASLNRPTGELFF
TRBD1	TRBJ1-1	TRBV11-1	-	TGTGCCAGCAGCCCGACAGGGGGCACTGAAGCTTTCTTT	CASSPTGGTEAFF
-	TRBJ2-1	TRBV7-9	-	TGTGCCAGCCGTCTCCCGGCCGGCCCCGGGGGAAATGAGCAGTTCTTC	CASRLPAGPGGNEQFF
-	TRBJ1-5	TRBV28	-	TGTGCCAGCAGTTTAAGGGGACCCCAGCATTTT	CASSLRGPQHF
-	TRBJ1-2	TRBV19	once	TGTGCCACCGAGGAAGAGAACTATGGCTACACCTTC	CATEEENYGYTF
TRBD1	TRBJ2-5	TRBV9	-	TGTGCCAGCAGCGCGGCCCTTGGGACAGCGGAGACCCAGTACTTC	CASSAALGTAETQYF
TRBD1	TRBJ2-1	TRBV19	-	TGTGCCAGTAGAGCAGAGACAGGGGGTTCCTACAATGAGCAGTTCTTC	CASRAETGGSYNEQFF
-	TRBJ1-2	TRBV6-5	-	TGTGCCAGCAGCTATTTATCTGGGGGAGGCTACACCTTC	CASSYLSGGGYTF
-	TRBJ2-3	TRBV9	-	TGTGCCAGCAGCGTAGATTCGACAACCACAGATACGCAGTATTTT	CASSVDSTTTDTQYF
-	TRBJ1-5	TRBV4-2	-	TGTGCCAGCAGCCAAGATCAGAGCAATCAGCCCCAGCATTTT	CASSQDQSNQPQHF
TRBD1	TRBJ2-7	TRBV19	-	TGTGCCAGTAGTATCGGGACAGGCTCCTACGAGCAGTACTTC	CASSIGTGSYEQYF
TRBD1	TRBJ1-1	TRBV4-1	once	TGCGCCAGCAGCCCCCAATTGACAGGGATAACTGAAGCTTTCTTT	CASSPQLTGITEAFF
-	TRBJ1-1	TRBV28	-	TGTGCCAGCAGTTTACTTGGGGGCAAGAACACTGAAGCTTTCTTT	CASSLLGGKNTEAFF
-	TRBJ1-5	TRBV10-2	-	TGCGCCAGCAGTGAGCCGGGGCGCGTCGATCAGCCCCAGCATTTT	CASSEPGRVDQPQHF
-	TRBJ1-2	TRBV28	-	TGTGCCAGCAGTTTAAGGGCCCCGCTTGAGTTGCGTTTGAGCGGCTATGGCTACACCTTC	CASSLRAPLELRLSGYGYTF
TRBD1	TRBJ1-1	TRBV27	few	TGTGCCAGCAGTTCCCGGGACAGGGGGCGCGTAGCTTTCTTT	CASSSRDRGRVAFF
TRBD2	TRBJ2-3	TRBV27	-	TGTGCCAGCAGTCCGGGACTAGCGGGAGGACGTACGCAGTATTTT	CASSPGLAGGRTQYF
TRBD1	TRBJ2-3	TRBV19	-	TGTGCCAGTAGCCGCACCTTTGGACAGGGGGCTGCAGGTACGCAGTATTTT	CASSRTFGQGAAGTQYF
-	TRBJ2-1	TRBV6-5	-	TGTGCCAGCAGCGGAGAGGGGAATGAGCAGTTCTTC	CASSGEGNEQFF
-	TRBJ1-4	TRBV4-2	-	TGTGCCAGCAGCCTTAGCAACGAAAAACTGTTTTTT	CASSLSNEKLFF
TRBD2	TRBJ2-7	TRBV7-6	-	TGTGCCAGCAGCAAGCTAGCGGGAGCTGGCGAGCAGTACTTC	CASSKLAGAGEQYF
-	TRBJ2-7	TRBV7-9	-	TGTGCCAGCAGCCGTTTGGGGGCACCCGAGCAGTACTTC	CASSRLGAPEQYF
-	TRBJ1-2	TRBV27	-	TGTGCCAGCAGTTTCCTAAATCTCAACTATGGCTACACCTTC	CASSFLNLNYGYTF
TRBD1	TRBJ2-7	TRBV30	-	TGTGCCTGGTGGACAGGGCTCGAGCAGTACTTC	CAWWTGLEQYF
TRBD1	TRBJ1-5	TRBV19	-	TGTGCCAGTAGTAAAATCCGGGACAGGGGGTTGAATCAGCCCCAGCATTTT	CASSKIRDRGLNQPQHF
-	TRBJ1-6	TRBV6-1	-	TGTGCCAGCAGTGAGTGGTCCGGGACCATATATTCAAATCTCCACTTT	CASSEWSGTIYSNLHF
TRBD1	TRBJ1-2	TRBV2	few	TGTGCCACACAAGGACAGGTGGAGACCTTC	CATQGQVETF
-	TRBJ1-2	TRBV15	-	TGTGCCACCAGCACCGGGAATAACTATGGCTACACCTTC	CATSTGNNYGYTF
-	TRBJ1-2	TRBV27	-	TGTGCCAGCAGTTTTGTCGGCAGCCTCTATGGCTACACCTTC	CASSFVGSLYGYTF
-	TRBJ2-7	TRBV7-9	-	TGTGCCAGCAGCTTAGGGCAGGGCGGCTACGAGCAGTACTTC	CASSLGQGGYEQYF
TRBD1	TRBJ1-4	TRBV27	-	TGTGCCAGCAGTTTATCGTACGTAATGTCGGGACAGGGGAATGAAAAACTGTTTTTT	CASSLSYVMSGQGNEKLFF
-	TRBJ2-2	TRBV27	-	TGTGCCAGCAGCTCCTCCGGGTTGGGCCGGGAGCTGTTTTTT	CASSSSGLGRELFF
-	TRBJ2-2	TRBV6-5	-	TGTGCCAGCAGTTACGGGCAAGGCGGGGAGCTGTTTTTT	CASSYGQGGELFF
TRBD1	TRBJ1-3	TRBV2	-	TGTGCCACCCTGGACAGGGATGGAAACACCATATATTTT	CATLDRDGNTIYF